This is a list of T cell receptor beta chains from one sample in a study of identical twins' blood T cells. TCRdb processed the 5' RACE reads anew with MiXCR; each CDR3 protein has one entry. The table has fewer than 450,000 distinct CDR3 sequences, about 28% seen once. The sequenced sample was PBMCs. Receptors originate from a woman between 18 and 55 years old in good health. CDR3s include the opening cysteine and the closing phenylalanine or tryptophan. The order of the fields is D gene, V gene, J gene, clone size, CDR3 DNA, CDR3 protein. A D gene is named only where the DNA matches it firmly. The size entry is marked missing in some rows and otherwise reads once, few, many or a size class.

D gene: .
V gene: TRBV6-5
J gene: TRBJ2-7
clone size: .
CDR3 DNA: TGTGCCAGCAGTTATAAACGAGACCGCGAGCAGTACTTC
CDR3 protein: CASSYKRDREQYF

D gene: .
V gene: TRBV29-1
J gene: TRBJ1-4
clone size: many
CDR3 DNA: TGCAGCGCCGGAGGCCCGGAAAAACTGTTTTTT
CDR3 protein: CSAGGPEKLFF

D gene: .
V gene: TRBV20-1
J gene: TRBJ2-4
clone size: .
CDR3 DNA: TGCAGTGCCCAATCAGCCCCAGGTGGCAAAAAAATTCAGTACTTC
CDR3 protein: CSAQSAPGGKKIQYF

D gene: .
V gene: TRBV5-1
J gene: TRBJ1-6
clone size: many
CDR3 DNA: TGTGCCAGCAGCTTAAATGATTCACCCCTCCACTTT
CDR3 protein: CASSLNDSPLHF

D gene: .
V gene: TRBV6-5
J gene: TRBJ2-1
clone size: .
CDR3 DNA: TGTGCCAGCAGTTACGGGGGGACCAAGCAGTTCTTC
CDR3 protein: CASSYGGTKQFF

D gene: TRBD1
V gene: TRBV19
J gene: TRBJ1-1
clone size: .
CDR3 DNA: TGTGCCAGTAGTATAGTCCCGACAGGGTACACTGAAGCTTTCTTT
CDR3 protein: CASSIVPTGYTEAFF

D gene: .
V gene: TRBV7-8
J gene: TRBJ2-3
clone size: few
CDR3 DNA: TGTGCCAGCAGCCCAGCCCCGCTAGCTTTAGGAGATACGCAGTATTTT
CDR3 protein: CASSPAPLALGDTQYF

D gene: .
V gene: TRBV20-1
J gene: TRBJ2-1
clone size: many
CDR3 DNA: TGCAGTGCTAGTCCCATGAGACAGGTAGGGGATGAGCAGTTCTTC
CDR3 protein: CSASPMRQVGDEQFF

D gene: .
V gene: TRBV2
J gene: TRBJ2-2
clone size: few
CDR3 DNA: TGTGCCAGCAGTGGACAGGCGAACACCGGGGAGCTGTTTTTT
CDR3 protein: CASSGQANTGELFF

D gene: .
V gene: TRBV20-1
J gene: TRBJ1-6
clone size: .
CDR3 DNA: TGCAGTGCTAGACAAAGAACAACCCCTAATTCACCCCTCCACTTT
CDR3 protein: CSARQRTTPNSPLHF

D gene: .
V gene: TRBV5-1
J gene: TRBJ1-2
clone size: .
CDR3 DNA: TGCGCCAGCAGCTTGGAGTCAGGCCCATCCTATGGCTACACCTTC
CDR3 protein: CASSLESGPSYGYTF

D gene: .
V gene: TRBV20-1
J gene: TRBJ2-5
clone size: .
CDR3 DNA: TGCAGTGCTAGAGATCCGAGCGAGACCCAGTACTTC
CDR3 protein: CSARDPSETQYF

D gene: .
V gene: TRBV2
J gene: TRBJ1-5
clone size: .
CDR3 DNA: TGTGCCAGCAGTGAAGGGGTAGGGGGCAATCAGCCCCAGCATTTT
CDR3 protein: CASSEGVGGNQPQHF

D gene: .
V gene: TRBV3-1
J gene: TRBJ1-1
clone size: .
CDR3 DNA: TGTGCCAGCAGCCAAGATCGCGGCAGCCTTCTGAACACTGAAGCTTTCTTT
CDR3 protein: CASSQDRGSLLNTEAFF

D gene: .
V gene: TRBV6-2/TRBV6-3
J gene: TRBJ2-1
clone size: .
CDR3 DNA: TGTGCCAGCAGTCCCCTCTCCGATGAGCAGTTCTTC
CDR3 protein: CASSPLSDEQFF

D gene: .
V gene: TRBV6-2/TRBV6-3
J gene: TRBJ2-1
clone size: .
CDR3 DNA: TGTGCCAGCAGCGAAAGGGGGGGTGAGCAGTTCTTC
CDR3 protein: CASSERGGEQFF

D gene: TRBD2
V gene: TRBV25-1
J gene: TRBJ2-2
clone size: few
CDR3 DNA: TGTGCCAGCAGTGACCGACTAGCGGTACCTGGGGAGCTGTTTTTT
CDR3 protein: CASSDRLAVPGELFF

D gene: TRBD2
V gene: TRBV29-1
J gene: TRBJ2-3
clone size: .
CDR3 DNA: TGCAGCGGCAGCGGGGGGTCAACTAGCACAGATACGCAGTATTTT
CDR3 protein: CSGSGGSTSTDTQYF